The present entry profiles one TCR beta chain with its context. Sample-barcoded 5' priming and a J-beta primer mix drove a second PCR of about 7 to 12 cycles. One entry per CDR3 protein results from TCRdb running MiXCR on the 5' RACE reads. This table holds about 1.8 million distinct CDR3 sequences, around half found once. CDR3 length: 11 residues. Germline assignment: CDR1 SGHVS and CDR2 FQNEAQ. Unmatched junction bases numbered 2, after V lost 8 bases and J lost 5 bases. The data originate from a study of blood T cells in healthy people across ages. The clonotype was recovered from a woman in her forties in good health. The specimen sequenced was blood. The chain combines TRBV7-8 with TRBJ2-5; TRBD2 matches 7 bases. This CDR3 is CASGTTETQYF. DNA of the CDR3: TGTGCCAGCGGGACTACGGAGACCCAGTACTTC.